The clone carrying this TCR beta chain has only a few counts. Antigen specificity is unknown. This sample was taken from a study of identical twins. CDR3 length: 14 residues. Trimming stripped 3 bases from V and 2 bases from J, with 11 bases between. In germline, CDR1 is SGDLS, CDR2 YYNGEE. Findings of the study overall: The more abundant beta clonotypes in cord blood had fewer insertions, and memory repertoires did not show this. Invariant MAIT and iNKT cells could partly confound zero-insertion analyses. With beta out-of-frame sequences, excess sharing by twins was weaker.

There were only healthy Caucasians among the donors. Via MiXCR, TCRdb re-called the 5' RACE reads, giving one row per CDR3 protein. Among about 490,000 distinct CDR3 sequences listed, roughly 15% were seen once. These data also formed part of another study, on yellow fever vaccine responses in identical twins.

The V and J genes are TRBV9 and TRBJ2-5; D is perhaps TRBD2 (6 bases). The specimen was CD4+ T cells sorted from blood. This receptor was obtained from a woman aged 18 to 35 in good health. The CDR3 reads CASSGGGQQETQYF. The CDR3 DNA reads as TGTGCCAGCAGCGGAGGAGGGCAGCAAGAGACCCAGTACTTC.